What follows are 21 T cell receptor beta chains derived from one specimen sequenced in a study of T cell changes during pregnancy in multiple sclerosis. The data were produced by immunoSEQ multiplex PCR, yet TCRdb's version contains in-frame clones alone and is incomplete. The table lists approximately 70,000 clones, about 90% of them singletons. Sequencing used peripheral blood, obtained in the second trimester of pregnancy. These receptors were collected from a female donor in good health, enrolled as a control in a pregnancy study.

The chain has TRBV9 and TRBJ1-1; D is perhaps TRBD1 (5 bases). The CDR3 extends over 16 amino acids. V gave up 0 bases and J gave up 6 bases, with 18 bases separating them. CDR1 is SGDLS, CDR2 YYNGEE, per germline. The CDR3 spells CASSVGRSMGQAEAFF. The CDR3 region has the DNA TGTGCCAGCAGCGTAGGTCGGTCGATGGGGCAGGCTGAAGCTTTCTTT.

The CDR3 region is CSVAGEGEKLFF. In nucleotides, the CDR3 is TGCAGCGTTGCAGGGGAGGGCGAAAAACTGTTTTTT. V usage is TRBV29-1 and J usage is TRBJ1-4, with a possible D match to TRBD1 (6 bases). CDR1 and CDR2 from the germline V gene are SQVTM and ANQGSEA. Trimming removed 4 bases at V and 8 bases at J, with 11 bases between. The CDR3 length is 12 residues.

This chain uses TRBV4-3 with TRBJ2-3; 15 nucleotides agree with TRBD2. The ends lost 1 base at V and 6 bases at J; junction bases unmatched: 8. The CDR3 spans 18 residues. Germline V CDR1 and CDR2: LGHNA, YSLEER. The CDR3 nucleotides read TGCGCCAGCAGCCAAGTACCGGGACTAGCGGGAGGATCGGATACGCAGTATTTT. Protein product: CASSQVPGLAGGSDTQYF.

The chain links TRBV7-2 to TRBJ2-3; TRBD2 agrees at 7 bases. V dropped 5 bases and J dropped 5; count of bases not matched to a gene: 7. This CDR3 is built from 14 residues. The germline V gene has CDR1 SGHTA and CDR2 FQGNSA. Here the CDR3 DNA reads TGTGCCAGCAGCAAGGGCGGGAGTCGAGATACGCAGTATTTT. Amino acids: CASSKGGSRDTQYF.

V is TRBV4-1 and J is TRBJ2-7; 8 bases align to TRBD2. CDR1 MGHRA and CDR2 YSYEKL come from the germline V gene. This CDR3 contains 14 residues. V shed 2 bases, J shed 7 bases, and the junction held 7 bases outside the gene matches. The CDR3 is CASSQPAGVGEQYF. The CDR3 DNA reads TGCGCCAGCAGCCAACCAGCGGGAGTGGGGGAGCAGTACTTC.

The chain employs TRBV5-1 and TRBJ2-3; D is uncertain. CDR3 length: 14 amino acids. CDR1 is SGHRS, CDR2 YFSETQ, per germline. Trimming removed 4 bases at V and 8 bases at J, with 17 bases between. The CDR3 DNA reads TGCGCCAGCAGCAGCGAGGAAGGAGTTGGTACGCAGTATTTT. Translating it yields CASSSEEGVGTQYF.

The chain carries TRBV6-5 and TRBJ2-1, with D possibly being TRBD2 (5 bases). From germline, CDR1 is MNHEY and CDR2 SVGAGI. Trimming took off 2 bases at V and 0 bases at J, with 8 bases between the two ends. There are 15 residues in the CDR3. CDR3 in DNA: TGTGCCAGCAGTTACAGTGGGAGCTCCTACAATGAGCAGTTCTTC. Translating gives CASSYSGSSYNEQFF.

The chain couples TRBV28 to TRBJ1-4; D may be TRBD1 (5 bases). Trimming took off 3 bases at V and 8 bases at J, with 16 bases between the two ends. Germline V gives CDR1 MDHEN, CDR2 SYDVKM. The CDR3 length is 15 residues. The CDR3 loop is CASSFGVRVNEKLFF. The DNA for the CDR3 is TGTGCCAGCAGTTTCGGTGTCAGGGTGAACGAAAAACTGTTTTTT.

The chain carries TRBV28 and TRBJ2-5; D might be TRBD2 (7 bases). This CDR3 contains 17 residues. Trimming cost V 5 bases and J 1 base, with 20 bases left between them. The germline CDR1 and CDR2 sequences are MDHEN and SYDVKM. Here the CDR3 reads CASSPSTPGGPQETQYF. The CDR3 nucleotides read TGTGCCAGCAGTCCATCCACCCCCGGGGGGCCCCAAGAGACCCAGTACTTC.

The chain combines TRBV11-2 with TRBJ2-1, with 7 bases lining up with TRBD1. V shed 5 bases, J shed 7 bases, and the junction held 5 bases outside the gene matches. CDR1 is SGHAT and CDR2 is FQNNGV in the germline V gene. The CDR3 has 13 amino acids. CDR3 loop: CASSPYRGNEQFF. In DNA, the CDR3 is TGTGCCAGCAGCCCTTACAGGGGTAATGAGCAGTTCTTC.

This rearrangement joins TRBV28 to TRBJ2-3, with 8 bases fitting TRBD1. The CDR3 length is 14 residues. With 6 bases clipped from V and 5 bases from J, the junction kept 7 bases outside the gene matches. Germline V gene data show CDR1 as MDHEN and CDR2 as SYDVKM. The chain's CDR3 is CASRTGGAQDTQYF. In nucleotides, the CDR3 is TGTGCCAGCAGAACAGGGGGAGCCCAAGATACGCAGTATTTT.

The gene calls are TRBV29-1 and TRBJ2-3; 9 bases agree with TRBD1. Germline values: CDR1 SQVTM, CDR2 ANQGSEA. This CDR3 is 14 amino acids long. The V and J ends lost 7 bases and 3 bases, in that order; junction bases with no gene match: 8. CDR3: CSAGDRVATDTQYF. As DNA, the CDR3 is TGCAGCGCCGGGGACAGGGTAGCGACAGATACGCAGTATTTT.

This sequence joins TRBV29-1 and TRBJ1-2, with 9 bases lining up with TRBD1. CDR3 length equals 15 residues. The junction had 13 bases not matched to a gene; V was cut back by 7 bases and J by 4 bases. The V gene's germline CDR1 is SQVTM and CDR2 ANQGSEA. The CDR3 here is CSAKQGARYSYGYTF. The CDR3 region has the DNA TGCAGCGCAAAACAGGGGGCTCGGTATAGCTATGGCTACACCTTC. The complete variable domain, with remaining parts taken from reference TRBV29-1 and TRBJ1-2, reads SAVISQKPSRDICQRGTSLTIQCQVDSQVTMMFWYRQQPGQSLTLIATANQGSEATYESGFVIDKFPISRPNLTFSTLTVSNMSPEDSSIYLCSAKQGARYSYGYTFGSGTRLTVV.

This chain links TRBV19 with TRBJ2-6; tentative D call: TRBD2 (5 bases). The CDR3 totals 14 residues. Trimming removed 6 bases at V and 0 bases at J, with 6 bases between. Germline V gives CDR1 LNHDA, CDR2 SQIVND (reference sequence). The CDR3 nucleotides read TGTGCCAGTAGCCGGGGCTCTGGGGCCAACGTCCTGACTTTC. Translated, it gives CASSRGSGANVLTF.

The V gene is TRBV18, the J gene TRBJ2-6, with TRBD1 identical over 8 bases. Germline lookup yields CDR1 KGHSH and CDR2 LQKENI. This CDR3 is 18 amino acids long. Trimming took 4 bases from V and 0 from J; bases not matched to a gene: 8. The CDR3 nucleotides read TGTGCCAGCTCACAAGCCGGGACAGGTCTCTCTGGGGCCAACGTCCTGACTTTC. As protein: CASSQAGTGLSGANVLTF.

This clone was seen only once. This rearrangement joins TRBV6-1 to TRBJ1-4, with D unresolved. CDR1 and CDR2 (germline): MNHNS, SASEGT. The CDR3 is 13 residues long. Deletions cut 4 bases from V and 4 bases from J, with 7 bases between. The CDR3 loop reads CASSASFNEKLFF. The CDR3 DNA is TGTGCCAGCAGTGCCTCTTTTAATGAAAAACTGTTTTTT.

The rearrangement links TRBV7-2 to TRBJ2-7; the D is unclear. V was cut by 6 bases and J by 4 bases, with 19 bases left in between. This CDR3 is built from 15 residues. Germline V CDR1 and CDR2: SGHTA, FQGNSA. CDR3 coding DNA: TGTGCCAGCAGGTGGCTTATTGCAGGTAGATACGAGCAGTACTTC. As protein: CASRWLIAGRYEQYF.

CDR3 residues: CAWSRRGTPGVTLHF. DNA of the CDR3: TGTGCCTGGAGTCGACGGGGGACCCCGGGGGTCACCCTCCACTTT. J is TRBJ1-6 and V is TRBV30; TRBD1 might be the D (5 bases). The CDR3 spans 15 residues. The V end lost 2 bases, the J end lost 14 bases, and 22 bases lay between the germline ends. CDR1 and CDR2 (germline): GTSNPN, SVGIG (reference sequence).

The rearrangement links TRBV25-1 to TRBJ2-5; 9 bases line up with TRBD2. TRBJ2-7 explains the end of the DNA better; the J call may be wrong. The CDR3 covers 14 residues. Per the germline V gene, CDR1 is MGHDK and CDR2 is SYGVNS. CDR3 region: CASSESVAGDEQYF. CDR3 sequence (DNA): TGTGCCAGCAGTGAATCGGTAGCGGGAGACGAGCAGTACTTC.

CDR3 protein: CASSQGLEGSQPQHF. In DNA, the CDR3 is TGTGCCAGCAGCCAAGGTTTGGAGGGCAGTCAGCCCCAGCATTTT. The chain employs TRBV4-2 and TRBJ1-5; no clear D. The CDR3 has 15 amino acids. V lost 1 base, J lost 6 bases, and 13 bases lay in between. Germline V CDR1 and CDR2: LGHNA, YNFKEQ.

This clone was observed a handful of times. The chain joins TRBV6-4 to TRBJ2-1; D remains ambiguous. The germline gives CDR1 MRHNA, CDR2 SNTAGT. With 0 bases removed from V and 0 bases from J, the gap between germline ends came to 3 bases. The CDR3 sequence is 14 residues long. The CDR3 is CASSDSSSYNEQFF. The CDR3 coding sequence is TGTGCCAGCAGTGACTCTAGCTCCTACAATGAGCAGTTCTTC.